The following is a TCR beta chain sequence with its context. These data belong to a study of blood T cell repertoires in COVID-19. Generated by immunoSEQ multiplex PCR, the TCRdb table keeps only in-frame clones and is missing some. This sample has about 74,000 clones, with around 87% found just once. With 6 bases clipped from V and 0 bases from J, the junction kept 4 bases outside the gene matches. The CDR3 totals 14 residues. Germline V lookup: CDR1 WSHSY, CDR2 SAAADI. The chain employs TRBV10-2 and TRBJ1-1; 7 nucleotides match TRBD1. This sequence was found in a woman older than 75 with active or convalescent COVID-19. The specimen sequenced was peripheral blood. CDR3 sequence reads: CASRGQFMNTEAFF. DNA for the CDR3: TGCGCCAGCAGGGGACAGTTCATGAACACTGAAGCTTTCTTT.